These 27 T cell receptor beta chains share one sample of origin, sequenced in a study of shared clonotypes between healthy human individuals. Assay used: immunoSEQ multiplex PCR; TCRdb lists only in-frame clones, some missing. The sample yields some 1.5 million clones, around 95% seen once. The specimen was naive CD4+ T cells sorted from blood. Regarding subset: CD45RA+ positively selected. The source is a man aged 30-40 years in good health.

The rearrangement links TRBV19 to TRBJ1-1; D ambiguous. V was trimmed by 9 bases and J by 0 bases, leaving 8 bases between them. The CDR3 loop spans 12 amino acids. Germline V gene sequence: CDR1 LNHDA, CDR2 SQIVND (reference sequence). CDR3 sequence: CASSGVNTEAFF. The CDR3 bases are TGTGCCAGCTCGGGAGTGAACACTGAAGCTTTCTTT. The full variable domain, completed using reference TRBV19 and TRBJ1-1, is DGGITQSPKYLFRKEGQNVTLSCEQNLNHDAMYWYRQDPGQGLRLIYYSQIVNDFQKGDIAEGYSVSREKKESFPLTVTSAQKNPTAFYLCASSGVNTEAFFGQGTRLTVV.

The chain couples TRBV7-6 to TRBJ2-5; a weak D match, TRBD2 (5 bases). The V gene's germline CDR1 is SGHVS and CDR2 FNYEAQ. The CDR3 length is 14 residues. V was clipped by 7 bases and J by 2 bases, with 14 bases between them. The CDR3 bases are TGTGCCAGCAAAGTCATGACGGGACAAGAGACCCAGTACTTC. It is translated as CASKVMTGQETQYF.

The chain carries TRBV27 and TRBJ2-7; D is perhaps TRBD1 (6 bases). In germline, CDR1 is MNHEY, CDR2 SMNVEV (reference sequence). The CDR3 has 16 amino acids. The V end was cut by 11 bases, the J end by 0 bases, with 23 bases between. CDR3 DNA sequence: TGTGCCGTATCGGCCAGGGGCGAAAGCCGCTCCTACGAGCAGTACTTC. It codes for CAVSARGESRSYEQYF.

The J gene is TRBJ2-5, the V gene TRBV9; 7 positions match TRBD2. The CDR3 is 15 residues long. The V gene end was trimmed by 4 bases and the J gene end by 3 bases; junction bases not matched to a gene: 9. CDR1 is SGDLS and CDR2 is YYNGEE in the germline V gene. CDR3 DNA: TGTGCCAGCAGCCTCGACGGGACTAAAAAAGAGACCCAGTACTTC. It specifies CASSLDGTKKETQYF.

The chain recombines TRBV2 with TRBJ2-7; unclear D gene. The CDR3 length is 12 residues. Germline V gives CDR1 SNHLY, CDR2 FYNNEI. The germline V and J ends were trimmed by 4 bases and 3 bases, with 7 bases remaining between them. CDR3 DNA: TGTGCCAGCAGTGCTGAAATCTACGAGCAGTACTTC. It translates to CASSAEIYEQYF.

Here the CDR3 DNA reads TGTGCCAGCAGCTTAGTAGCGGCTAGCGGGAGTAGATACGAGCAGTACTTC. Its translation: CASSLVAASGSRYEQYF. The rearrangement links TRBV7-2 to TRBJ2-7; 10 bases align to TRBD2. The germline V gene has CDR1 SGHTA and CDR2 FQGNSA. This CDR3 is built from 17 residues. The V segment lost 1 base and the J segment 4 bases; nucleotides outside the gene matches: 10.

J is TRBJ2-3 and V is TRBV18; 9 bases fit TRBD2. This CDR3 is 15 amino acids long. Germline V gene data show CDR1 as KGHSH and CDR2 as LQKENI. Losses at the gene ends were 3 bases for V and 4 bases for J; bases not matched to a gene: 5. Here the CDR3 reads CASSPPSGRSDTQYF. The CDR3 DNA reads as TGTGCCAGCTCACCGCCCAGCGGGAGGTCAGATACGCAGTATTTT.

V gene TRBV14 combines with J gene TRBJ2-1, with D maybe TRBD2 (6 bases). The CDR3 covers 16 residues. V shed 5 bases and J shed 0 bases, with 14 bases lying between them. Germline CDR1 is SGHDN and CDR2 is FVKESK. The CDR3 DNA is TGTGCCAGCAGCTTTCGCGCGGGGAGCTCCTACAATGAGCAGTTCTTC. Its translation is CASSFRAGSSYNEQFF.

This clone has a single count. This chain uses TRBV5-1 with TRBJ1-1; 8 bases are shared with TRBD1. CDR1 SGHRS and CDR2 YFSETQ come from the germline V gene. The length of the CDR3 is 15 residues. The J segment lost 0 bases and the V segment lost 5 bases, leaving 6 bases of the junction unmatched. The CDR3 nucleotides are TGCGCCAGCAGGTCTCGACAGGGGATGAACACTGAAGCTTTCTTT. Its protein product is CASRSRQGMNTEAFF.

In its sample, this clone was seen once. The same CDR3 arises from other DNA sequences in this sample as well. The V and J genes are TRBV28 and TRBJ2-3, with D unclear. Germline V gives CDR1 MDHEN, CDR2 SYDVKM. Trimming left V 4 bases short and J 3 bases short, with 5 bases between. The CDR3 covers 12 residues. In DNA, the CDR3 is TGTGCCAGCAGTTCCCAAACAGATACGCAGTATTTT. Protein product: CASSSQTDTQYF.

This clone occurred a few times. This sequence joins TRBV4-1 and TRBJ1-3; unclear D gene. V lost 1 base, J lost 0 bases, and 10 bases lay in between. CDR1 MGHRA and CDR2 YSYEKL come from the germline V gene. The CDR3 contains 16 residues. CDR3 nucleotide sequence: TGCGCCAGCAGCCAAGCAGCAGCGAGCTCTGGAAACACCATATATTTT. Its protein is CASSQAAASSGNTIYF.

The V call is TRBV6-6, the J call TRBJ2-3; D may be TRBD1 (6 bases). The CDR3 has 10 amino acids. Germline V lookup: CDR1 MNHNY, CDR2 SVGAGI (reference sequence). The ends were cut back, 6 bases at V and 11 bases at J, with 9 bases in the middle. The CDR3: CASSRGQQYF. In DNA form, the CDR3 reads TGTGCCAGCAGCCGGGGACAGCAGTATTTT.

The CDR3 loop is CAWSFGTSGLYNEQFF. The CDR3 DNA reads as TGTGCCTGGAGTTTTGGGACTAGCGGGCTGTACAATGAGCAGTTCTTC. This chain uses TRBV30 with TRBJ2-1, with 12 nucleotides matching TRBD2. Per germline, CDR1 GTSNPN and CDR2 SVGIG (reference sequence). This CDR3 has 16 amino acids. With V trimmed by 2 bases and J by 4 bases, 6 bases remained unmatched.

The chain is built from TRBV7-9 and TRBJ2-7, with TRBD2 as a possible D gene (5 bases). CDR1 is SEHNR and CDR2 is FQNEAQ in the germline V gene (reference sequence). Deletions cut 5 bases from V and 6 bases from J, with 17 bases between. This CDR3 has 14 amino acids. The CDR3 bases are TGTGCCAGCAGCGCGGGCGAGGCAAGCCCCGAGCAGTACTTC. This translates into CASSAGEASPEQYF.

The chain combines TRBV10-3 with TRBJ2-1; TRBD2 agrees at 9 bases. The CDR3 runs 16 residues. The trim removed 4 bases at V and 4 bases at J, leaving 8 bases unmatched. Germline CDR1 ENHRY, CDR2 SYGVKD. The chain's CDR3 is CAISGGTSSSYNEQFF. In DNA form, the CDR3 reads TGTGCCATCAGTGGCGGGACTAGCTCGTCGTACAATGAGCAGTTCTTC.

The chain carries TRBV5-1 and TRBJ2-7, with 13 bases matching TRBD2. The V segment lost 4 bases and the J segment 7 bases; nucleotides outside the gene matches: 11. This CDR3 has 16 amino acids. Germline V gene lookup returns CDR1 SGHRS and CDR2 YFSETQ. The CDR3 reads CASSPRTGLAGNEQYF. In nucleotides, the CDR3 is TGCGCCAGCAGCCCTCGAACGGGACTAGCGGGGAATGAGCAGTACTTC.

This clone was picked up one time. The chain is built from TRBV18 and TRBJ2-1; 7 nucleotides match TRBD2. The length of the CDR3 is 14 residues. Germline V CDR1 and CDR2: KGHSH, LQKENI. The V gene end was trimmed by 1 base and the J gene end by 6 bases; junction bases not matched to a gene: 3. DNA for the CDR3: TGTGCCAGCTCACCACGGCGGGGGATCAATGAGCAGTTCTTC. Its protein product is CASSPRRGINEQFF.

To note about this clone: Other DNA sequences of this sample code for an identical CDR3. The genes are TRBV7-2 and TRBJ2-3; D ambiguous. Trimming shortened V by 5 bases and J by 2 bases, and 5 bases separated the two germline ends. This CDR3 region has 12 residues. CDR1 and CDR2 from the germline V gene are SGHTA and FQGNSA. CDR3 DNA sequence: TGTGCCAGCAGCCCGTACACAGATACGCAGTATTTT. This translates into CASSPYTDTQYF.

CDR3 amino acids: CASSEPRGGAEKLFF. The CDR3 DNA reads TGTGCCAGCAGTGAACCTCGGGGGGGGGCTGAAAAACTGTTTTTT. The chain joins TRBV25-1 to TRBJ1-4; TRBD1 might be the D (6 bases). The CDR3 is made up of 15 amino acids. V lost 2 bases and J 7 bases, leaving 14 bases between the germline ends. Looked up from germline, CDR1 is MGHDK and CDR2 is SYGVNS.

V is TRBV5-1 and J is TRBJ2-4; D not resolved. The CDR3 sequence is 15 residues long. The ends were cut back, 2 bases at V and 6 bases at J, with 15 bases in the middle. The germline V gene has CDR1 SGHRS and CDR2 YFSETQ. The CDR3: CASSFSPTEPNIQYF. The CDR3, as DNA: TGCGCCAGCAGCTTTTCTCCTACAGAGCCAAACATTCAGTACTTC.

The rearrangement joins TRBV6-1 to TRBJ1-2; D is undetermined. This CDR3 comprises 14 residues. Trimming left V 4 bases short and J 4 bases short, with 13 bases between. CDR1 and CDR2 from the germline V gene are MNHNS and SASEGT. The CDR3 DNA reads as TGTGCCAGCAGTGGAGGGCTGGGCGTCTATGGCTACACCTTC. It translates to CASSGGLGVYGYTF.

J is TRBJ1-2 and V is TRBV19; D unresolved. The germline CDR1 and CDR2 sequences are LNHDA and SQIVND (reference sequence). The CDR3 covers 15 residues. Trimming took off 1 base at V and 2 bases at J, with 11 bases between the two ends. CDR3: CASSIVFPENYGYTF. The CDR3 DNA reads as TGTGCCAGTAGTATAGTCTTCCCGGAGAACTATGGCTACACCTTC.

This clone was seen only a few times. Relative to the germline gene, one junction end is altered; a read error may explain this. The chain has TRBV7-7 and TRBJ2-5; TRBD2 might be the D (5 bases). Germline V lookup: CDR1 SSHAT, CDR2 FNYEAQ (reference sequence). The length of the CDR3 is 15 residues. The CDR3 nucleotides read TGTGCTAGCAGCTTAGGTCGGGAAGAGTTAGAGACCCAGTACTTC. This translates into CASSLGREELETQYF.

The chain links TRBV28 to TRBJ2-6, with D uncertain. The CDR3 loop spans 15 amino acids. Germline V gene data show CDR1 as MDHEN and CDR2 as SYDVKM. V lost 6 bases to trimming and J lost 0 bases, with 9 bases between them. The CDR3 bases are TGTGCCAGCAGCCAGGACGGCTCTGGGGCCAACGTCCTGACTTTC. Translating it yields CASSQDGSGANVLTF.

V gene TRBV7-9 combines with J gene TRBJ2-4; D is unclear. Germline V gene sequence: CDR1 SEHNR, CDR2 FQNEAQ (reference sequence). There are 15 residues in the CDR3. Deletions cut 2 bases from V and 4 bases from J, with 12 bases between. For the CDR3, the DNA is TGTGCCAGCAGCTTAAGCTTGCTAGAAAAAAACATTCAGTACTTC. Translation: CASSLSLLEKNIQYF.

Comments on this clone: Other DNA sequences within the sample encode an identical CDR3. The rearrangement uses TRBV9 and TRBJ1-1; no firm D call. Trimming cost V 0 bases and J 1 base, with 7 bases left between them. The CDR3 is made up of 14 amino acids. Germline CDR1 SGDLS, CDR2 YYNGEE. Here the CDR3 DNA reads TGTGCCAGCAGCGTAGCACAGCAGAACACTGAAGCTTTCTTT. This sequence encodes CASSVAQQNTEAFF.

The chain joins TRBV5-1 to TRBJ2-2; D ambiguous. Per the germline V gene, CDR1 is SGHRS and CDR2 is YFSETQ. The CDR3 has 14 amino acids. Between the trimmed V and J ends, which lost 1 base and 8 bases, there was a span of 12 bases. CDR3 in amino acids: CASSLSFLPGELFF. The DNA for the CDR3 is TGCGCCAGCAGCTTGTCGTTTCTTCCGGGGGAGCTGTTTTTT.